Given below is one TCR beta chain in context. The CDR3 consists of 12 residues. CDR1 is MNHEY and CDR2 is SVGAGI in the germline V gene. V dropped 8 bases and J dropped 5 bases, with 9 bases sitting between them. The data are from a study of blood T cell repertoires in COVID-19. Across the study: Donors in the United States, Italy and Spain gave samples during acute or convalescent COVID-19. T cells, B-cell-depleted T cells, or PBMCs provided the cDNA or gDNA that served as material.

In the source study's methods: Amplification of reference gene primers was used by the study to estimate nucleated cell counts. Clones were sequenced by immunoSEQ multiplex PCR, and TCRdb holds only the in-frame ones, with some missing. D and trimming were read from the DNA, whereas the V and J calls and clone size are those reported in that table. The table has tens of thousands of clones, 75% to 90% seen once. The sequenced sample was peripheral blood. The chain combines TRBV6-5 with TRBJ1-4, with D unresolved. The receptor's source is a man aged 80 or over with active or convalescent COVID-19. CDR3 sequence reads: CASRLANEKLFF. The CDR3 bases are TGTGCCAGCCGACTGGCAAATGAAAAACTGTTTTTT.